This passage covers 28 T cell receptor beta chains from one sample sequenced in a study of shared clonotypes between healthy human individuals. Profiled with immunoSEQ multiplex PCR; TCRdb holds only in-frame clones, not every one. The data show roughly 2 million clones, approximately 94% seen once. Naive CD8 cells lacked CD45RO and underwent positive selection for CCR7, leaving out terminally differentiated effector memory CD45RA+ cells. Sequencing was carried out using naive CD8+ T cells sorted from blood. Every receptor here comes from a man between 18 and 35 years old in good health.

The chain combines TRBV4-3 with TRBJ1-2; D call uncertain. CDR1 is LGHNA, CDR2 YSLEER, per germline. Trimming stripped 1 base from V and 4 bases from J, with 7 bases between. This CDR3 contains 13 residues. Here the CDR3 reads CASSQAALYGYTF. The CDR3 region has the DNA TGCGCCAGCAGCCAAGCCGCCCTCTATGGCTACACCTTC.

This clone was seen once. V usage is TRBV13 and J usage is TRBJ2-7, with 8 positions matching TRBD2. There are 12 residues in the CDR3. The ends lost 5 bases at V and 5 bases at J; junction bases unmatched: 2. Germline CDR1 is PRHDT and CDR2 is FYEKMQ (reference sequence). In DNA, the CDR3 is TGTGCCAGCAGCAAGCGGGGGAACGAGCAGTACTTC. It codes for CASSKRGNEQYF.

The chain uses TRBV15 and TRBJ2-7, with unresolved D. V lost 2 bases, J lost 4 bases, and 15 bases lay in between. The CDR3 sequence is 15 residues long. Looked up from germline, CDR1 is LNHNV and CDR2 is YYDKDF (reference sequence). The CDR3 loop is CATSRSGEDGYEQYF. The CDR3 DNA reads TGTGCCACCAGCAGATCCGGTGAGGACGGTTACGAGCAGTACTTC.

The chain recombines TRBV21-1 with TRBJ2-6. TRBV21-1 is a known pseudogene. The CDR3 covers 16 residues. CDR3: CASSRKAHSGANVLTF. In DNA, the CDR3 is TGTGCCAGCAGCCGAAAGGCCCACTCTGGGGCCAACGTCCTGACTTTC.

The chain is built from TRBV28 and TRBJ2-5; the match to TRBD1 covers 8 bases. V lost 5 bases and J lost 1; bases outside the gene matches: 12. CDR1 is MDHEN, CDR2 SYDVKM, per germline. The CDR3 runs to 17 residues. The CDR3 DNA reads TGTGCCAGCAGTAACCCCCGGACAGGGTATTCCCAAGAGACCCAGTACTTC. This sequence encodes CASSNPRTGYSQETQYF.

This clone has just one count. The same CDR3 can be traced to other DNA sequences in this sample. J is TRBJ2-3 and V is TRBV7-6; no clear D. The CDR3 has 13 residues. Germline values: CDR1 SGHVS, CDR2 FNYEAQ. Trimming pared 4 bases from V and 0 bases from J, leaving 5 bases between. This CDR3 reads CASSSQSTDTQYF. The CDR3 DNA reads as TGTGCCAGCAGCTCACAGAGCACAGATACGCAGTATTTT.

V usage is TRBV5-6 and J usage is TRBJ1-1, with a possible D match to TRBD1 (6 bases). Trimming shortened V by 0 bases and J by 3 bases, and 12 bases separated the two germline ends. CDR3 size: 15 residues. Per germline, CDR1 SGHDT and CDR2 YYEEEE. The CDR3: CASSLAGGGYTEAFF. The CDR3 nucleotides read TGTGCCAGCAGCTTGGCCGGGGGCGGCTACACTGAAGCTTTCTTT.

On this clone itself: At the DNA level, this CDR3 is encoded by other sequences in the same sample as well. CDR3 DNA: TGTGCCAGCAGCTCCGGACTAGCGGGAGTTCAAGAGACCCAGTACTTC. It specifies CASSSGLAGVQETQYF. This chain uses TRBV7-8 with TRBJ2-5, with 13 bases aligning to TRBD2. This CDR3 is 16 amino acids long. From germline, CDR1 is SGHVS and CDR2 FQNEAQ. V lost 4 bases, J lost 2 bases, and 4 bases stayed unmatched.

The J gene is TRBJ2-1, the V gene TRBV9, with 9 bases aligning to TRBD1. Germline-derived CDR1 and CDR2 are SGDLS and YYNGEE. The CDR3 extends over 15 amino acids. V lost 2 bases, J lost 8 bases, and 8 bases stayed unmatched. This CDR3 is CASSVNRDRVDEQFF. CDR3 in DNA: TGTGCCAGCAGCGTTAACCGGGACAGGGTCGATGAGCAGTTCTTC.

This rearrangement joins TRBV4-1 to TRBJ2-7; 8 nucleotides match TRBD2. Germline V CDR1 and CDR2: MGHRA, YSYEKL. The CDR3 runs to 15 residues. The J segment lost 4 bases and the V segment lost 2 bases, leaving 7 bases of the junction unmatched. In DNA form, the CDR3 reads TGCGCCAGCAGCCAAAGGACTAGCCCGAGTTACGAGCAGTACTTC. This translates into CASSQRTSPSYEQYF.

CDR3 residues: CASSYKEGDHEQYF. The CDR3 nucleotides are TGTGCCAGCAGTTACAAAGAAGGGGACCACGAGCAGTACTTC. The rearrangement uses TRBV6-5 and TRBJ2-7; D may match TRBD1 or TRBD2 (5 bases each). This CDR3 is built from 14 residues. V was shortened by 2 bases and J by 5 bases, with 13 bases between the two germline ends. Germline values: CDR1 MNHEY, CDR2 SVGAGI.

This chain connects TRBV6-1 to TRBJ2-7; D is undetermined. The CDR3 covers 14 residues. The V end lost 1 base, the J end lost 0 bases, and 7 bases lay between the germline ends. Germline assignment: CDR1 MNHNS and CDR2 SASEGT. CDR3 protein: CASSEEWVSYEQYF. DNA of the CDR3: TGTGCCAGCAGTGAAGAGTGGGTCTCCTACGAGCAGTACTTC.

Written as DNA, the CDR3 is TGTGCCAGCAGCCCCGTTTTAACCTATGGGGGCACAGATACGCAGTATTTT. It yields the protein CASSPVLTYGGTDTQYF. V is TRBV7-9 and J is TRBJ2-3; D gene ambiguous. CDR1 SEHNR and CDR2 FQNEAQ come from the germline V gene (reference sequence). V lost 5 bases and J 1 base, leaving 19 bases between the germline ends. The CDR3 extends over 17 amino acids. The whole variable domain, remainder taken from reference TRBV7-9 and TRBJ2-3, is DTGVSQNPRHKITKRGQNVTFRCDPISEHNRLYWYRQTLGQGPEFLTYFQNEAQLEKSRLLSDRFSAERPKGSFSTLEIQRTEQGDSAMYLCASSPVLTYGGTDTQYFGPGTRLTVL.

As for this clone: The sample holds other DNA sequences that translate to the same CDR3. The chain recombines TRBV7-2 with TRBJ2-2, with TRBD2 matching 14 bases. Trimming took 5 bases from V and 1 from J; bases not matched to a gene: 3. The germline V gene has CDR1 SGHTA and CDR2 FQGNSA. The CDR3 spans 17 residues. The chain's CDR3 is CASSRGLAGVNTGELFF. DNA of the CDR3: TGTGCCAGCAGCAGGGGACTAGCGGGGGTGAACACCGGGGAGCTGTTTTTT.

This chain joins TRBV2 and TRBJ1-3; D is unresolved. The CDR3 spans 13 residues. V was clipped by 0 bases and J by 2 bases, with 2 bases between them. Germline V gene data show CDR1 as SNHLY and CDR2 as FYNNEI. The CDR3 DNA is TGTGCCAGCAGTGAAGCGCCTGGAAACACCATATATTTT. Translation gives CASSEAPGNTIYF. Variable domain in full (rest from reference TRBV2 and TRBJ1-3): EPEVTQTPSHQVTQMGQEVILRCVPISNHLYFYWYRQILGQKVEFLVSFYNNEISEKSEIFDDQFSVERPDGSNFTLKIRSTKLEDSAMYFCASSEAPGNTIYFGEGSWLTVV.

The chain carries TRBV27 and TRBJ1-4; the D gene is possibly TRBD1 (6 bases). V was cut by 6 bases and J by 12 bases, with 14 bases left in between. The CDR3 loop spans 12 amino acids. From germline, CDR1 is MNHEY and CDR2 SMNVEV (reference sequence). The CDR3 DNA reads TGTGCCAGCAGCCCGGGACATCCCGAACTGTTTTTT. Amino acids: CASSPGHPELFF.

V and J are TRBV19 and TRBJ2-1; D gene unclear. Germline loops: CDR1 LNHDA, CDR2 SQIVND (reference sequence). Trimming left V 0 bases short and J 0 bases short, with 9 bases between. The CDR3 runs 16 residues. CDR3 nucleotide sequence: TGTGCCAGTAGTATAGAGCCGGGCCGCTCCTACAATGAGCAGTTCTTC. Amino acid sequence: CASSIEPGRSYNEQFF.

On this clone: One end of the junction is discordant with germline, which a read error may explain. The chain is built from TRBV13 and TRBJ2-1, with 10 bases aligning to TRBD2. The CDR3 covers 15 residues. Per germline, CDR1 PRHDT and CDR2 FYEKMQ (reference sequence). CDR3 sequence: CASSPGLASYIEQFF. The CDR3 nucleotides read TGTGCCAGCAGCCCGGGACTAGCGTCTTACATTGAGCAGTTCTTC.

The chain carries TRBV4-1 and TRBJ2-3; 8 positions match TRBD2. CDR3 length equals 14 residues. After removal of 3 bases from V and 4 bases from J, the junction contained 3 bases not matched to a gene. The germline CDR1 and CDR2 sequences are MGHRA and YSYEKL. CDR3: CASSQGLVADTQYF. In DNA form, the CDR3 reads TGCGCCAGCAGCCAGGGACTAGTCGCAGATACGCAGTATTTT.

This clone has just one count. This chain joins TRBV6-5 and TRBJ1-2, with 9 bases that match TRBD1. Germline trimming cut 6 bases from V and 4 bases from J; bases unmatched to any gene: 9. CDR1 and CDR2 from the germline V gene are MNHEY and SVGAGI. The length of the CDR3 is 15 residues. CDR3 sequence (DNA): TGTGCCAGCAGCCCGGGACAGGGATCGGTCTATGGCTACACCTTC. Translated, it gives CASSPGQGSVYGYTF.

The sample holds one count of this clone. The chain is built from TRBV19 and TRBJ1-5, with 7 bases aligning to TRBD1. V gave up 8 bases and J gave up 4 bases; unmatched junction bases: 11. Per the germline V gene, CDR1 is LNHDA and CDR2 is SQIVND (reference sequence). This CDR3 has 15 residues. The CDR3 here is CASSRTGLTNQPQHF. CDR3 DNA sequence: TGTGCCAGTTCCCGGACAGGATTAACGAATCAGCCCCAGCATTTT.

J is TRBJ1-5 and V is TRBV4-1, with 8 nucleotides matching TRBD1. Trimming cost V 4 bases and J 3 bases; bases outside gene matches: 2. Germline loops: CDR1 MGHRA, CDR2 YSYEKL. The CDR3 totals 14 residues. The chain's CDR3 is CASSPGQANQPQHF. CDR3 DNA: TGCGCCAGCAGCCCGGGACAGGCCAATCAGCCCCAGCATTTT.

The chain carries TRBV7-9 and TRBJ2-3; D remains unclear. Germline V gene data show CDR1 as SEHNR and CDR2 as FQNEAQ (reference sequence). CDR3 length: 13 residues. Trimming removed 6 bases from V and 2 bases from J, with 9 bases in between. The DNA for the CDR3 is TGTGCCAGCAGTCCGACCGTCACAGATACGCAGTATTTT. It specifies CASSPTVTDTQYF.

The J gene is TRBJ1-5, the V gene TRBV19; 9 positions agree with TRBD1. This CDR3 is 14 amino acids long. J gave up 6 bases and V 9 bases, and 9 bases lay outside the gene matches. The germline CDR1 and CDR2 sequences are LNHDA and SQIVND (reference sequence). CDR3 in DNA: TGTGCCAGCATGGACAGGGGAAATATTCAGCCCCAGCATTTT. Residues: CASMDRGNIQPQHF.

The chain links TRBV7-9 to TRBJ1-6; D not certain. Germline CDR1 and CDR2: SEHNR and FQNEAQ (reference sequence). The CDR3 has 17 amino acids. Between the trimmed V and J ends, which lost 1 base and 4 bases, there was a span of 14 bases. The CDR3 loop is CASSLEDGEDYNSPLHF. CDR3 bases: TGTGCCAGCAGCTTAGAGGACGGTGAGGATTATAATTCACCCCTCCACTTT.

The chain joins TRBV2 to TRBJ2-2; D is unclear. CDR3 length equals 14 residues. Germline CDR1 is SNHLY and CDR2 is FYNNEI. The V and J ends lost 0 bases and 8 bases respectively, with 10 bases between them. The CDR3 loop is CASSEAKMVGELFF. Written as DNA, the CDR3 is TGTGCCAGCAGTGAAGCGAAAATGGTAGGGGAGCTGTTTTTT.

In the case of this clone: At one of its ends the junction is not consistent with the germline gene, which may arise from a read error. The rearrangement links TRBV7-7 to TRBJ2-1, with 8 positions matching TRBD2. This CDR3 is 14 amino acids long. Germline lookup yields CDR1 SSHAT and CDR2 FNYEAQ (reference sequence). The CDR3 here is CASSPTSGYNEQFF. In DNA, the CDR3 is TGTGCTAGCAGCCCTACTAGCGGATACAATGAGCAGTTCTTC.

The chain recombines TRBV6-1 with TRBJ2-7, with no clear D. CDR1 and CDR2 (germline): MNHNS, SASEGT. CDR3 length: 14 residues. V was cut by 4 bases and J by 2 bases, with 12 bases left in between. The CDR3 reads CASSVLDFTYEQYF. CDR3 nucleotide sequence: TGTGCCAGCAGTGTGTTAGATTTTACCTACGAGCAGTACTTC.